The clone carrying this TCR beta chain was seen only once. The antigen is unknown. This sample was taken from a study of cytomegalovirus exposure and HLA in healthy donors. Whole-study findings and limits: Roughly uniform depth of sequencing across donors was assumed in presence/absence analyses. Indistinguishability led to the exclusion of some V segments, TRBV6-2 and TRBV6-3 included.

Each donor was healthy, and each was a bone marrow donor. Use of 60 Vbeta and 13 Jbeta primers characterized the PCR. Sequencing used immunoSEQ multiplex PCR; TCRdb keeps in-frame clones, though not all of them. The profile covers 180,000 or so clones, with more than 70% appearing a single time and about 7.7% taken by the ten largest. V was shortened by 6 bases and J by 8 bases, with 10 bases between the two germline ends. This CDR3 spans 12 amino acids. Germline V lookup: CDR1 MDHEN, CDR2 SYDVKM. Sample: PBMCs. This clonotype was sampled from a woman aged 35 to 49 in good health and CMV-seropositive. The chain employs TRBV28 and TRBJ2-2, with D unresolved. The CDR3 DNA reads TGTGCCAGCAGACAGCTTGTGGGGGAGCTGTTTTTT. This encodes CASRQLVGELFF. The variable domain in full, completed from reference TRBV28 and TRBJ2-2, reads DVKVTQSSRYLVKRTGEKVFLECVQDMDHENMFWYRQDPGLGLRLIYFSYDVKMKEKGDIPEGYSVSREKKERFSLILESASTNQTSMYLCASRQLVGELFFGEGSRLTVL.